What follows are 2 T cell receptor beta chains derived from one specimen sequenced in a study of cytomegalovirus exposure and HLA in healthy donors. A multiplex PCR was run with 60 Vbeta primers and 13 Jbeta primers. Sequenced by immunoSEQ multiplex PCR; TCRdb stores in-frame clones only, minus some. The data hold under 300,000 clones, with about 83% observed a single time. Sequencing was done on a sample of PBMCs. The source is a woman aged 40-49 years in good health and CMV-seropositive.

The chain links TRBV7-2 to TRBJ2-2; TRBD1 matches at 7 bases. Germline loops: CDR1 SGHTA, CDR2 FQGNSA. This CDR3 contains 13 residues. V trimming: 11 bases; J trimming: 4 bases; junction bases outside the gene matches: 7. The CDR3 DNA is TGTGCCTGTGGCGGACAGGTCACCGGGGAGCTGTTTTTT. As protein: CACGGQVTGELFF.

This CDR3 reads CASSERLAGVEQYF. The CDR3 bases are TGTGCCAGCAGTGAACGCCTAGCGGGAGTAGAGCAGTACTTC. The chain combines TRBV2 with TRBJ2-7; 10 bases match TRBD2. The CDR3 totals 14 residues. The germline V gene encodes CDR1 SNHLY and CDR2 FYNNEI. The J segment lost 7 bases and the V segment lost 2 bases, leaving 5 bases of the junction unmatched.